These T cell receptor beta chains were read from a single sample in a study of blood T cell repertoires in COVID-19. Sequencing used immunoSEQ multiplex PCR; TCRdb keeps in-frame clones, though not all of them. The sample holds roughly 220,000 clones, roughly 85% seen once. The sample was PBMCs or T cells enriched from blood (not recorded which). The receptors here all came from a woman aged 40 to 50 with acute COVID-19. The CDR3 runs from the conserved cysteine through the conserved F or W. The D gene is left open where the match is weak. Clone size is not always given. Where it is, it says once, few, many or a class for expanded clones.

size,V,J,D,length,CDR3,DNA
NA,TRBV12-5,TRBJ2-1,NA,15,CASGLVQAGNNEQFF,TGTGCTAGTGGTTTGGTACAGGCGGGGAACAATGAGCAGTTCTTC
few,TRBV3-1/TRBV3-2,TRBJ1-3,NA,15,CASSQDPWQVNTIYF,TGTGCCAGCAGCCAAGATCCGTGGCAGGTTAACACCATATATTTT
NA,TRBV9,TRBJ1-5,NA,12,CASSVGNQPQHF,TGTGCCAGCAGCGTCGGCAATCAGCCCCAGCATTTT
NA,TRBV28,TRBJ2-7,NA,14,CASRPPYPSYEQYF,TGTGCCAGCAGGCCACCCTACCCCTCCTACGAGCAGTACTTC
once,TRBV6-2/TRBV6-3,TRBJ1-2,NA,15,CASSYSTDTIYGYTF,TGTGCCAGCAGTTACTCGACGGACACCATCTATGGCTACACCTTC
NA,TRBV28,TRBJ2-7,NA,14,CASSSNSVLDEQYF,TGTGCCAGCAGTTCGAACTCTGTCCTGGACGAGCAGTACTTC
NA,TRBV3-1/TRBV3-2,TRBJ2-1,NA,11,CASSRAVEQFF,TGTGCCAGCAGCCGGGCAGTTGAGCAGTTCTTC
NA,TRBV4-1,TRBJ2-5,TRBD2,15,CASRTSGVGQETQYF,TGCGCCAGCAGGACTAGCGGGGTGGGTCAAGAGACCCAGTACTTC
NA,TRBV5-1,TRBJ2-1,TRBD1,16,CASSLPPDRVSYEQFF,TGCGCCAGCAGCCTCCCCCCGGACAGGGTGTCTTATGAGCAGTTCTTC
few,TRBV7-9,TRBJ1-2,NA,13,CASSVQGFSGYTF,TGTGCCAGCAGCGTCCAGGGGTTTAGTGGCTACACCTTC
once,TRBV18,TRBJ1-1,NA,16,CASSPPSQRVNTEAFF,TGTGCCAGCTCACCACCATCTCAGAGGGTGAACACTGAAGCTTTCTTT
NA,TRBV10-1,TRBJ2-1,TRBD2,15,CASSEPGGKYNEQFF,TGCGCCAGCAGTGAACCGGGAGGGAAATACAATGAGCAGTTCTTC
NA,TRBV5-1,TRBJ1-2,NA,14,CASSLLPGDYGYTF,TGCGCCAGCAGCTTGTTACCCGGGGACTATGGCTACACCTTC
NA,TRBV9,TRBJ1-1,NA,12,CASSKGDTEAFF,TGTGCCAGCAGCAAGGGGGACACTGAAGCTTTCTTT
NA,TRBV6-5,TRBJ1-5,NA,14,CASRRGEGNQPQHF,TGTGCCAGCAGACGAGGGGAGGGCAATCAGCCCCAGCATTTT
NA,TRBV19,TRBJ1-1,NA,14,CASSIDRSNTEAFF,TGTGCCAGTAGTATAGATCGAAGCAACACTGAAGCTTTCTTT
NA,TRBV2,TRBJ2-1,NA,16,CASNGGAVGAYNEQFF,TGTGCCAGCAATGGAGGGGCAGTCGGAGCCTACAATGAGCAGTTCTTC
NA,TRBV27,TRBJ2-7,NA,13,CASSPTGIYEQYF,TGTGCCAGCAGCCCCACAGGGATCTACGAGCAGTACTTC
NA,TRBV20-1,TRBJ1-2,TRBD1,11,CSAPGQGGYTF,TGCAGTGCTCCCGGACAGGGAGGCTACACCTTC
NA,TRBV28,TRBJ2-7,TRBD2,11,CASMGRGEQYF,TGTGCCAGCATGGGGCGGGGGGAGCAGTACTTC
few,TRBV9,TRBJ2-1,NA,18,CASSTRRADSRSYNEQFF,TGTGCCAGCAGCACACGAAGAGCGGACAGTCGCTCCTACAATGAGCAGTTCTTC
once,TRBV5-3,TRBJ1-4,NA,20,CARSRGPPTSPSATNEKLFF,TGTGCCAGAAGCCGAGGCCCTCCAACGAGCCCCTCTGCAACTAATGAAAAACTGTTTTTT
NA,TRBV18,TRBJ1-1,NA,14,CASSPKQGNTEAFF,TGTGCCAGCTCACCGAAACAGGGGAACACTGAAGCTTTCTTT
once,TRBV27,TRBJ1-6,TRBD1,14,CASSRTGWDSPLHF,TGTGCCAGCAGCCGGACAGGGTGGGATTCACCCCTCCACTTT
NA,TRBV24-1,TRBJ1-2,TRBD1,15,CATSDPGTGLYGYTF,TGTGCCACCAGTGACCCCGGGACAGGGTTGTATGGCTACACCTTC
NA,TRBV28,TRBJ1-2,TRBD1,14,CASSTGQQNYGYTF,TGTGCCAGCAGTACGGGACAGCAGAACTATGGCTACACCTTC
NA,TRBV4-1,TRBJ2-3,TRBD2,16,CASSQEQRDFPYTQYF,TGCGCCAGCAGCCAAGAACAGCGGGATTTCCCTTATACGCAGTATTTT
NA,TRBV5-8,TRBJ2-2,NA,17,CASSLKRIAWNTGELFF,TGTGCCAGCAGCTTGAAGAGGATCGCCTGGAACACCGGGGAGCTGTTTTTT
NA,TRBV18,TRBJ2-5,TRBD2,15,CASSSGLAVQETQYF,TGTGCCAGCTCATCCGGACTAGCGGTCCAAGAGACCCAGTACTTC
NA,TRBV19,TRBJ2-4,NA,16,CASSRQGGGAKNIQYF,TGTGCCAGTAGCAGACAGGGAGGAGGTGCCAAAAACATTCAGTACTTC
once,TRBV19,TRBJ2-6,NA,16,CASSGGQGSGANVLTF,TGTGCCAGTAGTGGGGGACAAGGCTCTGGGGCCAACGTCCTGACTTTC
NA,TRBV14,TRBJ2-3,TRBD1,17,CASSQDRRTGLGDTQYF,TGTGCCAGCAGCCAAGATCGGAGGACAGGACTCGGTGATACGCAGTATTTT
NA,TRBV7-8,TRBJ2-3,TRBD2,16,CASSYGTSGTADTQYF,TGTGCCAGCAGCTACGGGACTAGCGGGACTGCAGATACGCAGTATTTT
NA,TRBV18,TRBJ2-7,NA,14,CASSDSSASYEQYF,TGTGCCAGCTCAGATTCTAGCGCATCCTACGAGCAGTACTTC
NA,TRBV5-4,TRBJ2-2,TRBD1,15,CASSLQGAGTGELFF,TGTGCCAGCAGCTTGCAGGGGGCGGGCACCGGGGAGCTGTTTTTT
NA,TRBV7-9,TRBJ1-1,TRBD1,14,CAVPGGYRNTEAFF,TGTGCCGTTCCAGGGGGTTATAGGAACACTGAAGCTTTCTTT
NA,TRBV11-2,TRBJ2-1,NA,14,CASSLGQNYNEQFF,TGTGCCAGCAGCTTGGGACAAAACTACAATGAGCAGTTCTTC
NA,TRBV5-6,TRBJ2-1,TRBD2,19,CASSFLFPSGRVSYNEQFF,TGTGCCAGCAGCTTTTTGTTTCCTAGCGGGAGGGTCTCCTACAATGAGCAGTTCTTC
NA,TRBV12-3/TRBV12-4,TRBJ1-1,TRBD1,12,CASSLGTAEAFF,TGTGCCAGCAGTTTGGGGACAGCCGAAGCTTTCTTT
NA,TRBV5-1,TRBJ2-5,NA,15,CASSLSPGNQETQYF,TGCGCCAGCAGCCTAAGTCCGGGGAACCAAGAGACCCAGTACTTC
NA,TRBV4-1,TRBJ2-7,TRBD1,15,CASSQGRGQGYEQYF,TGCGCCAGCAGCCAGGGGAGGGGACAGGGCTACGAGCAGTACTTC
NA,TRBV4-1,TRBJ2-7,NA,15,CASSQAPSETYEQYF,TGCGCCAGCAGCCAAGCGCCTAGCGAAACCTACGAGCAGTACTTC
NA,TRBV7-9,TRBJ1-2,NA,14,CASSQFEKNYGYTF,TGTGCCAGCAGCCAATTCGAGAAGAACTATGGCTACACCTTC
NA,TRBV19,TRBJ1-1,NA,11,CASTFYTEAFF,TGTGCCAGTACCTTCTATACTGAAGCTTTCTTT
NA,TRBV5-1,TRBJ2-6,NA,17,CASSLSGRGAGANVLTF,TGCGCCAGCAGCTTGTCTGGCAGGGGGGCTGGGGCCAACGTCCTGACTTTC
NA,TRBV27,TRBJ2-1,TRBD2,13,CASGLAGYNEQFF,TGTGCCAGCGGCCTAGCGGGGTACAATGAGCAGTTCTTC
NA,TRBV27,TRBJ2-2,TRBD1,15,CASGSGTVNTGELFF,TGTGCCAGCGGATCCGGGACAGTGAACACCGGGGAGCTGTTTTTT
NA,TRBV29-1,TRBJ1-2,TRBD1,13,CSVEVGDRGRYTF,TGCAGCGTTGAAGTAGGGGACAGGGGACGCTACACCTTC
NA,TRBV14,TRBJ1-4,NA,15,CASSLQGWANEKLFF,TGTGCCAGCAGCCTCCAGGGGTGGGCTAATGAAAAACTGTTTTTT
NA,TRBV21-1,TRBJ1-2,NA,16,CASTLLRDRFLYGYTF,TGTGCCAGCACTCTTCTCCGGGACAGATTCCTCTATGGCTACACCTTC
NA,TRBV19,TRBJ2-5,TRBD1,14,CASRAQGAGETQYF,TGTGCCAGTAGGGCGCAGGGGGCGGGAGAGACCCAGTACTTC
NA,TRBV18,TRBJ2-7,TRBD1,13,CASSIQGAYEQYF,TGTGCCAGCTCAATACAGGGGGCCTACGAGCAGTACTTC
NA,TRBV19,TRBJ2-3,NA,14,CASSISSSTDTQYF,TGTGCCAGTAGTATTTCCTCTAGCACAGATACGCAGTATTTT
NA,TRBV7-2,TRBJ2-7,TRBD1,15,CASSPRQGAESGRTF,TGTGCCAGCAGCCCTCGACAGGGGGCTGAAAGCGGGAGAACCTTC
NA,TRBV3-1/TRBV3-2,TRBJ2-1,NA,17,CASSQGIAGRAYNEQFF,TGTGCCAGCAGCCAGGGTATTGCCGGGAGAGCCTACAATGAGCAGTTCTTC
NA,TRBV9,TRBJ2-5,TRBD2,17,CASSDGTSGRGGETQYF,TGTGCCAGCAGCGACGGGACTAGCGGGAGGGGGGGTGAGACCCAGTACTTC